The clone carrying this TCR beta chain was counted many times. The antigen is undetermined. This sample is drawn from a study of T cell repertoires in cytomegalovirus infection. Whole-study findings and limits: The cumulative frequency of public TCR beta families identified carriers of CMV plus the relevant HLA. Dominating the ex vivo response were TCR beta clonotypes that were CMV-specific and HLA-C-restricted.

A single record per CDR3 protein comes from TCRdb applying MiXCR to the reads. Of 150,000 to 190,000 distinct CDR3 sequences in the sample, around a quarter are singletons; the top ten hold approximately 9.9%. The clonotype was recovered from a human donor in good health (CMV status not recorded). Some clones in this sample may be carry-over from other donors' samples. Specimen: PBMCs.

The chain's CDR3 is CASSRRQAYTEAFF. The CDR3 DNA reads TGTGCCAGCAGCCGGCGACAGGCGTACACTGAAGCTTTCTTT. The chain employs TRBV5-6 and TRBJ1-1; maybe TRBD1 (6 bases). Trimming removed 4 bases from V and 3 bases from J, with 13 bases in between. The CDR3 length is 14 residues. CDR1 is SGHDT and CDR2 is YYEEEE in the germline V gene.